What follows are 14 T cell receptor beta chains derived from one specimen sequenced in a study of blood T cells in healthy people across ages. For the second PCR, which ran for about 6 to 12 cycles, a sample-barcoded 5' primer and a J-beta primer mix were used. TCRdb independently ran MiXCR on the 5' RACE reads; one entry per CDR3 protein. The table lists 650,000 to 700,000 distinct CDR3 sequences, roughly half of them singletons, with approximately 13% in the top ten. The sequenced material came from blood. These receptors were taken from a woman at least 80 years old in good health.

The chain has TRBV20-1 and TRBJ1-5, with a possible D match to TRBD1 (5 bases). This CDR3 comprises 14 residues. Germline V gene lookup returns CDR1 DFQATT and CDR2 SNEGSKA (reference sequence). Trimming removed 1 base at V and 9 bases at J, with 16 bases between. The CDR3 region is CSARGGDPSRPQHF. The DNA for the CDR3 is TGCAGTGCTAGAGGGGGGGACCCCTCGCGGCCCCAGCATTTT.

The chain is built from TRBV10-3 and TRBJ2-3; 12 bases line up with TRBD2. V was clipped by 6 bases and J by 1 base; unmatched bases: 2. CDR3 length equals 15 residues. CDR1 and CDR2 (germline): ENHRY, SYGVKD. The CDR3 coding sequence is TGTGCCATCAGGAGGACTAGCGGGGGCACAGATACGCAGTATTTT. Translated: CAIRRTSGGTDTQYF.

This clonotype was found a few times. The gene calls are TRBV14 and TRBJ2-3; D not resolved. The V gene's germline CDR1 is SGHDN and CDR2 FVKESK. The germline V and J ends were trimmed by 0 bases and 2 bases, with 9 bases remaining between them. This CDR3 spans 15 amino acids. In nucleotides, the CDR3 is TGTGCCAGCAGCCAAGACGTCCGGTCCACAGATACGCAGTATTTT. This sequence encodes CASSQDVRSTDTQYF. Looking up the rest from reference TRBV14 and TRBJ2-3 gives the full variable domain: EAGVTQFPSHSVIEKGQTVTLRCDPISGHDNLYWYRRVMGKEIKFLLHFVKESKQDESGMPNNRFLAERTGGTYSTLKVQPAELEDSGVYFCASSQDVRSTDTQYFGPGTRLTVL.

This clonotype was observed at least ten times. V gene TRBV14 combines with J gene TRBJ2-5; D is perhaps TRBD1 (5 bases). CDR3 size: 13 residues. Looked up from germline, CDR1 is SGHDN and CDR2 is FVKESK. The V end lost 4 bases, the J end lost 4 bases, and 10 bases lay between the germline ends. CDR3 DNA: TGTGCCAGCAGCCCGCAGGGTGGAGAGACCCAGTACTTC. This codes for CASSPQGGETQYF. The full variable domain, with the rest looked up from reference TRBV14 and TRBJ2-5, is EAGVTQFPSHSVIEKGQTVTLRCDPISGHDNLYWYRRVMGKEIKFLLHFVKESKQDESGMPNNRFLAERTGGTYSTLKVQPAELEDSGVYFCASSPQGGETQYFGPGTRLLVL.

This clonotype has a single count. Just one base apart from a much larger clone, this may be a read error. This chain connects TRBV3-1 to TRBJ2-7; D is undetermined. Germline CDR1 is LGHDT and CDR2 is YNNKEL (reference sequence). This CDR3 spans 14 amino acids. This CDR3 is CASIQVGSSYEQYF. The CDR3 coding sequence is TGTGCCAGCATCCAAGTCGGCAGCTCCTACGAGCAGTACTTC.

This chain connects TRBV11-2 to TRBJ2-2; 7 bases line up with TRBD1. Germline lookup yields CDR1 SGHAT and CDR2 FQNNGV. V lost 2 bases and J lost 5; bases outside the gene matches: 5. The CDR3 sequence is 15 residues long. CDR3 DNA sequence: TGTGCCAGCAGCTTATTGGCAGGGGGAACCGGGGAGCTGTTTTTT. Translation: CASSLLAGGTGELFF.

Comments on this clonotype: This may arise from a read error, as a much more abundant clone is one base away. CDR3 protein: CASSEQIGYERYF. In nucleotides, the CDR3 is TGTGCCAGCAGTGAACAGATTGGGTACGAGCGGTACTTC. The chain uses TRBV25-1 and TRBJ2-5; D remains unclear. The V gene's germline CDR1 is MGHDK and CDR2 SYGVNS. The CDR3 has 13 amino acids. Trimming left V 2 bases short and J 13 bases short, with 17 bases between.

The chain recombines TRBV20-1 with TRBJ2-7, with 9 bases lining up with TRBD1. Germline values: CDR1 DFQATT, CDR2 SNEGSKA (reference sequence). The CDR3 is 14 amino acids. The trim removed 5 bases at V and 5 bases at J, leaving 10 bases unmatched. Written as DNA, the CDR3 is TGCAGTGCTGGGGCCCCGGGACAGGGCAACGAGCAGTACTTC. Its protein product is CSAGAPGQGNEQYF.

The chain is built from TRBV28 and TRBJ2-1, with D unresolved. Trimming removed 5 bases at V and 11 bases at J, with 16 bases between. The CDR3 has 13 residues. Germline assignment: CDR1 MDHEN and CDR2 SYDVKM. The CDR3 sequence is CASSTHSLPKQFF. In DNA, the CDR3 is TGTGCCAGCAGTACACACTCACTACCAAAGCAGTTCTTC.

The chain links TRBV10-3 to TRBJ1-4, with a weak D call TRBD1 (6 bases). CDR1 ENHRY and CDR2 SYGVKD come from the germline V gene. The CDR3 has 15 residues. The V end was cut by 3 bases, the J end by 0 bases, with 8 bases between. The CDR3 DNA follows: TGTGCCATCAGTGATGACAGGTCAACTAATGAAAAACTGTTTTTT. Protein sequence: CAISDDRSTNEKLFF.

This chain links TRBV25-1 with TRBJ1-2, with 10 bases lining up with TRBD1. Unmatched junction bases numbered 7, after V lost 8 bases and J lost 4 bases. Germline assignment: CDR1 MGHDK and CDR2 SYGVNS. There are 14 residues in the CDR3. The CDR3 coding sequence is TGTGCCAGCGGAGACAGGGGGCAGTTCTATGGCTACACCTTC. Its translation: CASGDRGQFYGYTF.

This clonotype was detected only a few times. This chain links TRBV11-1 with TRBJ1-1, with D possibly being TRBD1 (5 bases). The germline V and J ends were trimmed by 5 bases and 6 bases, with 16 bases remaining between them. The CDR3 is 14 amino acids. Germline-derived CDR1 and CDR2 are SGHAT and FQDESV (reference sequence). This CDR3 is CASSRGPREAEAFF. The DNA of the CDR3 is TGTGCCAGCAGCCGGGGACCGAGAGAGGCTGAAGCTTTCTTT. Looking up the rest from reference TRBV11-1 and TRBJ1-1 gives the full variable domain: EAEVAQSPRYKITEKSQAVAFWCDPISGHATLYWYRQILGQGPELLVQFQDESVVDDSQLPKDRFSAERLKGVDSTLKIQPAELGDSAMYLCASSRGPREAEAFFGQGTRLTVV.

This clonotype came up a few times. The CDR3 region is CASSYSSPLAGFEQYF. CDR3 sequence (DNA): TGTGCCAGCAGTTACTCGAGTCCACTAGCCGGCTTCGAGCAGTACTTC. This rearrangement joins TRBV6-5 to TRBJ2-7; tentatively, D is TRBD2 (6 bases). Germline CDR1 is MNHEY and CDR2 is SVGAGI. The CDR3 is 16 amino acids. V was cut by 0 bases and J by 6 bases, with 18 bases left in between.

This clonotype was picked up a small number of times. One end of the junction does not line up with germline, which may come from a read error. The chain links TRBV27 to TRBJ2-7, with unresolved D. The germline gives CDR1 MNHEY, CDR2 SMNVEV (reference sequence). The CDR3 has 13 residues. The CDR3 loop is CACSPTFSYEQYF. CDR3 DNA sequence: TGTGCCTGCAGCCCCACCTTCTCCTACGAGCAGTACTTC.